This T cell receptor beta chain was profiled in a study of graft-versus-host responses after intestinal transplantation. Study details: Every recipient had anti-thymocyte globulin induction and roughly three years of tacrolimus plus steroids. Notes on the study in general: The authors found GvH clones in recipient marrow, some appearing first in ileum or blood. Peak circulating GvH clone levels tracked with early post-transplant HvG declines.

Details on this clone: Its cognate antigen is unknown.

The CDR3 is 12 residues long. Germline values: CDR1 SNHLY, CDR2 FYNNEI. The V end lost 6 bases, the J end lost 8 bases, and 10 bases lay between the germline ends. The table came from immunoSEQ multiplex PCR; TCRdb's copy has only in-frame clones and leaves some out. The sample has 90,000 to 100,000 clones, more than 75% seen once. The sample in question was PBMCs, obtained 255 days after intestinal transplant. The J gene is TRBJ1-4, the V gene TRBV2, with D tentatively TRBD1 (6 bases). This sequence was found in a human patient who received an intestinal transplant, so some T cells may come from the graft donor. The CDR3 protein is CASRGAREKLFF. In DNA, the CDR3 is TGTGCCAGCAGGGGGGCCCGGGAAAAACTGTTTTTT.